The 25 T cell receptor beta chains given below trace back to one sample, sequenced in a study of blood T cells in healthy people across ages (dated by TCRdb to between 2015 and 2016). The protocol used for the library was 5' RACE. Sequenced using an Illumina HiSeq 2500. A second PCR of 7 to 11 cycles was performed with a sample-barcoded 5' primer and a J-beta primer mix. Through fastp at Q25 and MiXCR, TCRdb rebuilt clones from the public reads, retaining in-frame beta chains. Rows matching on CDR3 protein sequence are summarized as one entry with the most common DNA and genes. Across this sample there are around 1,000,000 distinct CDR3 sequences, with approximately 25% seen only once. The top ten clones comprise 0.65% to 0.95% of the sample. This same sample was also taken into another study, of T cells of mothers and their children.

Material: blood. The receptors originated from a girl aged 2 to 9 in good health.

This clonotype showed up just a few times. This chain links TRBV7-2 with TRBJ2-7; D remains unclear. The CDR3 is 13 residues long. Germline CDR1 reads SGHTA; CDR2 reads FQGNSA. The V gene lost 3 bases and the J gene lost 2 bases, with 8 bases spanning the gap. The CDR3 protein is CASSLYHTYEQYF. For the CDR3, the DNA is TGTGCCAGCAGCTTGTACCACACCTACGAGCAGTACTTC.

The rearrangement links TRBV7-3 to TRBJ2-5, with no clear D. Trimming pared 5 bases from V and 5 bases from J, leaving 12 bases between. CDR3 length: 13 residues. Germline CDR1 SGHTA, CDR2 FQGTGA. Here the CDR3 DNA reads TGTGCCAGCAGCCCTCGGTTCACCGAGACCCAGTACTTC. This encodes CASSPRFTETQYF.

This clonotype was found a few times. The chain has TRBV9 and TRBJ2-3, with a possible D match to TRBD2 (7 bases). Germline CDR1 SGDLS, CDR2 YYNGEE. With 4 bases removed from V and 4 bases from J, the gap between germline ends came to 19 bases. The CDR3 is 16 residues long. CDR3 sequence reads: CASSHWEGDGSDTQYF. In DNA form, the CDR3 reads TGTGCCAGCAGCCATTGGGAGGGGGACGGTTCAGATACGCAGTATTTT.

The chain joins TRBV2 to TRBJ1-4, with D hard to call. The V end was cut by 8 bases, the J end by 8 bases, with 18 bases between. Germline V gene data show CDR1 as SNHLY and CDR2 as FYNNEI. This CDR3 is built from 14 residues. CDR3 nucleotide sequence: TGTGCCAGCGCCGGGTGGGCTGGCGACGAAAAACTGTTTTTT. Amino acids: CASAGWAGDEKLFF.

This clonotype was seen a few times. The chain has TRBV21-1 and TRBJ2-7; the table assigns TRBD1, which was not confirmed against the DNA. TRBV21-1 is a known pseudogene. The CDR3 extends over 15 amino acids. The CDR3 region has the DNA TGTGCCAGCAGCAAATTGGAGGGACACACCTACGAGCAGTACTTC. Protein product: CASSKLEGHTYEQYF.

This rearrangement joins TRBV20-1 to TRBJ2-1; TRBD2 is a possible D gene (5 bases). Germline V gene data show CDR1 as DFQATT and CDR2 as SNEGSKA (reference sequence). There are 14 residues in the CDR3. The germline V and J ends were trimmed by 6 bases and 2 bases, with 14 bases remaining between them. The CDR3 DNA reads as TGCAGTGCCGGAGAGGGAGTTCCCTACAATGAGCAGTTCTTC. Encoded protein: CSAGEGVPYNEQFF.

This chain joins TRBV7-9 and TRBJ2-6; D is unclear. Germline lookup yields CDR1 SEHNR and CDR2 FQNEAQ (reference sequence). V lost 7 bases, J lost 7 bases, and 17 bases lay in between. The CDR3 runs to 15 residues. CDR3 in DNA: TGTGCCAGCATCCTGTCGGGTCTGGGCGCCAACGTCCTGACTTTC. Translating it yields CASILSGLGANVLTF.

Points on this clonotype: Mismatch with germline at one junction end may stem from a read error. This chain uses TRBV12-3 or TRBV12-4 with TRBJ2-1, with 12 nucleotides matching TRBD1. CDR3 length: 15 residues. The CDR3: CSSGVGQGAYSEQFF. The DNA for the CDR3 is TGTTCCAGCGGCGTGGGACAGGGGGCTTACAGTGAGCAGTTCTTC.

This clonotype has just a few counts. The gene calls are TRBV12-3 or TRBV12-4 and TRBJ1-1; 8 nucleotides line up with TRBD1. CDR3 size: 13 residues. The junction had 2 bases not matched to a gene; V was cut back by 4 bases and J by 4 bases. The CDR3 DNA is TGTGCCAGCAGTTCGACAGGGGCCACTGAAGCTTTCTTT. This gives the protein CASSSTGATEAFF.

This chain uses TRBV5-1 with TRBJ1-1; D is ambiguous. The V gene lost 5 bases and the J gene lost 0 bases, with 20 bases spanning the gap. The CDR3 contains 17 residues. Germline loops: CDR1 SGHRS, CDR2 YFSETQ. The CDR3 region is CASSFGPGFLLNTEAFF. The CDR3 region has the DNA TGCGCCAGCAGTTTTGGTCCGGGATTTTTGTTGAACACTGAAGCTTTCTTT.

The CDR3 sequence: CASSPRGNGIQYF. CDR3 sequence (DNA): TGTGCCAGCAGCCCCCGGGGTAACGGCATTCAGTACTTC. V and J are TRBV7-2 and TRBJ2-4; D perhaps matches TRBD2 (5 bases). CDR1 and CDR2 from the germline V gene are SGHTA and FQGNSA. This CDR3 has 13 amino acids. V was shortened by 5 bases and J by 9 bases, with 14 bases between the two germline ends.

The V and J genes are TRBV27 and TRBJ1-2; TRBD1 matches 8 bases. The J segment lost 4 bases and the V segment lost 6 bases, leaving 7 bases of the junction unmatched. The CDR3 runs to 14 residues. Germline CDR1 reads MNHEY; CDR2 reads SMNVEV (reference sequence). The chain's CDR3 is CASRVIGQGYGYTF. In DNA, the CDR3 is TGTGCCAGCAGAGTGATAGGACAGGGCTATGGCTACACCTTC.

This clonotype was observed a few times. CDR3 in DNA: TGCGCCAGCAGTGTGCCCGGCGGGAATGAGCAGTTCTTC. This gives the protein CASSVPGGNEQFF. This chain connects TRBV10-1 to TRBJ2-1, with a tentative D call TRBD2 (5 bases). Trimming shortened V by 4 bases and J by 7 bases, and 11 bases separated the two germline ends. CDR1 is WNHNN, CDR2 SYGVQD, per germline (reference sequence). The CDR3 length is 13 residues.

The gene calls are TRBV29-1 and TRBJ2-7; TRBD1 aligns across 10 bases. Germline loops: CDR1 SQVTM, CDR2 ANQGSEA. This CDR3 has 15 amino acids. Trimming at V came to 3 bases and at J to 4 bases, leaving 9 bases not matched to a gene. The CDR3 loop reads CSVETGTGDSYEQYF. CDR3 bases: TGCAGCGTTGAGACCGGGACAGGGGACTCTTACGAGCAGTACTTC.

This clonotype was counted a few times. The chain recombines TRBV12-3 or TRBV12-4 with TRBJ2-3; the match to TRBD1 covers 9 bases. With 6 bases clipped from V and 7 bases from J, the junction kept 11 bases outside the gene matches. This CDR3 is built from 15 residues. The CDR3 coding sequence is TGTGCCAGCAGACCCGGGACAGGGAACCAAAATACGCAGTATTTT. Protein product: CASRPGTGNQNTQYF.

This clonotype was detected a few times. The chain combines TRBV29-1 with TRBJ2-5, with D unresolved. Germline CDR1 and CDR2: SQVTM and ANQGSEA. V lost 3 bases and J 5 bases, leaving 13 bases between the germline ends. The CDR3 totals 13 residues. The chain's CDR3 is CSVDLGRLETQYF. The CDR3 DNA follows: TGCAGCGTTGACCTCGGCAGACTGGAGACCCAGTACTTC.

The chain links TRBV7-9 to TRBJ1-1, with a tentative D call TRBD1 (5 bases). CDR3 length: 14 residues. Germline V gene sequence: CDR1 SEHNR, CDR2 FQNEAQ (reference sequence). V was clipped by 5 bases and J by 3 bases, with 13 bases between them. The chain's CDR3 is CASSPRTFDTEAFF. The CDR3 nucleotides read TGTGCCAGCAGCCCGAGGACATTCGACACTGAAGCTTTCTTT.

This clonotype was counted a few times. The chain is built from TRBV2 and TRBJ2-5, with D uncertain. This CDR3 is built from 12 residues. Trimming took 7 bases from V and 6 from J, leaving 12 bases between them. Germline values: CDR1 SNHLY, CDR2 FYNNEI. Here the CDR3 reads CASTPHGKTQYF. CDR3 in DNA: TGTGCCAGCACCCCACATGGGAAGACCCAGTACTTC.

This clonotype was counted a few times. This chain uses TRBV5-5 with TRBJ1-4; maybe TRBD1 (5 bases). Germline-derived CDR1 and CDR2 are SGHKS and YYEKEE (reference sequence). V lost 2 bases and J lost 13, with 18 bases in between. The CDR3 spans 14 residues. The DNA for the CDR3 is TGTGCCAGCAGCTTTCCCGAGTACGGGGGAAGACTGTTTTTT. Translation: CASSFPEYGGRLFF.

This clonotype was seen only a few times. V gene TRBV7-9 combines with J gene TRBJ2-1, with TRBD2 identical over 10 bases. The CDR3 sequence is 16 residues long. Trimming took 10 bases from V and 7 from J; bases not matched to a gene: 16. Germline CDR1 SEHNR, CDR2 FQNEAQ (reference sequence). This CDR3 reads CATEPLYSGRLNEQFF. The CDR3 DNA reads TGTGCCACGGAGCCCTTGTATAGCGGGAGGTTGAATGAGCAGTTCTTC.

This clonotype was counted a few times. The V call is TRBV25-1, the J call TRBJ2-7; D is ambiguous. V was trimmed by 2 bases and J by 3 bases, leaving 8 bases between them. This CDR3 is built from 13 residues. Germline V gives CDR1 MGHDK, CDR2 SYGVNS. The CDR3 protein is CASSELRSYEQYF. In DNA form, the CDR3 reads TGTGCCAGCAGTGAACTACGCAGCTACGAGCAGTACTTC.

This clonotype has a handful of counts. The chain recombines TRBV5-1 with TRBJ2-1; TRBD1 agrees at 10 bases. V shed 2 bases and J 5 bases; nucleotides not matched to a gene: 10. The CDR3 is 17 residues long. Germline assignment: CDR1 SGHRS and CDR2 YFSETQ. CDR3 residues: CASSLKPGQGPHNEQFF. The DNA of the CDR3 is TGCGCCAGCAGCTTAAAACCGGGACAGGGGCCTCACAATGAGCAGTTCTTC.

The J gene is TRBJ2-1, the V gene TRBV29-1; TRBD2 aligns across 9 bases. The CDR3 loop spans 14 amino acids. J was trimmed by 6 bases and V by 8 bases; bases with no gene match: 11. CDR1 is SQVTM, CDR2 ANQGSEA, per germline. The CDR3 is CSSATSGGVNEQFF. The CDR3 bases are TGCAGCTCGGCGACTAGCGGAGGGGTCAATGAGCAGTTCTTC.

This clonotype showed up just once. The chain carries TRBV27 and TRBJ2-5, with 16 bases identical to TRBD2. Gene TRBJ2-7 matches the end of the DNA better, so the J call may be wrong. CDR1 and CDR2 (germline): MNHEY, SMNVEV (reference sequence). This CDR3 spans 17 amino acids. For the CDR3, the DNA is TGTGCCAGCATGGGACTAGCGGGAGGGCTGAGCTCCTACGAGCAGTACTTC. The encoded protein is CASMGLAGGLSSYEQYF.

This clonotype was detected only a few times. The rearrangement links TRBV6-2 or TRBV6-3 to TRBJ1-1, with D hard to call. This CDR3 contains 14 residues. The germline CDR1 and CDR2 sequences are MNHEY and SVGEGT. Trimming stripped 0 bases from V and 1 base from J, with 6 bases between. The CDR3 nucleotides are TGTGCCAGCAGTTACTCGAACGGGAACACTGAAGCTTTCTTT. It is translated as CASSYSNGNTEAFF.